This entry lists 20 T cell receptor beta chains sequenced from one sample in a study of T cells after yellow fever vaccination (dated by TCRdb to the late 2010s). This specimen's treatment or condition label, per the study, means: live attenuated yellow fever vaccine strain. Library prep was done by 5' RACE. Sequenced on an Illumina NovaSeq 6000. TCRdb itself trimmed the public reads at Q25 with fastp, ran MiXCR and retained productive beta chains. A single entry per CDR3 protein holds the most common genes and DNA from its merged rows. The sample contains about 210,000 distinct CDR3 sequences, about 3% of them found a single time. Clones ranked in the top ten supply less than 3.5% of the sample. Sample: CD4+ T cells sorted from PBMCs, taken 10 days after the yellow fever booster vaccination. The receptor set was obtained from a man aged 18 to 35 who received the YFV17D yellow fever vaccine.

Here the CDR3 DNA reads TGTGCCAGCAGCGGATCCCGAGGAGAGCAGTTCTTC. Its protein is CASSGSRGEQFF. V gene TRBV9 combines with J gene TRBJ2-1; D remains ambiguous. Germline loops: CDR1 SGDLS, CDR2 YYNGEE. Trimming left V 3 bases short and J 10 bases short, with 11 bases between. The CDR3 runs to 12 residues.

The chain joins TRBV7-6 to TRBJ1-2; D perhaps matches TRBD1 (5 bases). CDR1 is SGHVS, CDR2 FNYEAQ, per germline. V lost 4 bases and J lost 3, with 15 bases in between. The CDR3 runs 15 residues. CDR3: CASSSNMGVDYGYTF. The CDR3 region has the DNA TGTGCCAGCAGCTCCAACATGGGGGTTGACTATGGCTACACCTTC.

This clonotype was recorded a few times. The chain carries TRBV4-3 and TRBJ2-2, with 8 bases lining up with TRBD2. There are 15 residues in the CDR3. Germline-derived CDR1 and CDR2 are LGHNA and YSLEER. Trimming at V came to 4 bases and at J to 7 bases, leaving 8 bases not matched to a gene. In DNA, the CDR3 is TGCGCCAGCAGCCGGGGACTAGGCTCTGGCGGGGAGCTGTTTTTT. It translates to CASSRGLGSGGELFF.

This clonotype was seen repeatedly, ten times or more. This chain joins TRBV5-1 and TRBJ2-1, with D perhaps TRBD2 (5 bases). The germline V gene has CDR1 SGHRS and CDR2 YFSETQ. Trimming removed 1 base from V and 0 bases from J, with 11 bases in between. This CDR3 spans 16 amino acids. The CDR3, as DNA: TGCGCCAGCAGCTTGATCCGGGGAAGCTCCTACAATGAGCAGTTCTTC. Translated: CASSLIRGSSYNEQFF.

This clonotype was seen a handful of times. The chain links TRBV4-3 to TRBJ2-1, with 10 bases aligning to TRBD1. With 2 bases clipped from V and 7 bases from J, the junction kept 5 bases outside the gene matches. The germline gives CDR1 LGHNA, CDR2 YSLEER. This CDR3 spans 15 amino acids. DNA for the CDR3: TGCGCCAGCAGCCAACCAGGGACAGGGGAAAATGAGCAGTTCTTC. It yields the protein CASSQPGTGENEQFF.

Ten or more counts support this clonotype. The chain recombines TRBV7-8 with TRBJ1-6, with D unclear. V shed 1 base and J shed 8 bases, with 3 bases lying between them. The CDR3 loop spans 12 amino acids. Germline CDR1 and CDR2: SGHVS and FQNEAQ. This CDR3 is CASSLVDSPLHF. The CDR3 bases are TGTGCCAGCAGCTTAGTCGATTCACCCCTCCACTTT.

This clonotype was seen a handful of times. The chain uses TRBV18 and TRBJ1-5; possible D gene TRBD1, 5 bases. This CDR3 has 14 amino acids. V was trimmed by 0 bases and J by 7 bases, leaving 10 bases between them. The germline gives CDR1 KGHSH, CDR2 LQKENI. The CDR3 DNA sequence: TGTGCCAGCTCACCACCGGGAGGGGAACAGCCCCAGCATTTT. Protein product: CASSPPGGEQPQHF.

The chain employs TRBV6-5 and TRBJ1-3, with D possibly TRBD1 on 6 matching bases. The V end was cut by 6 bases, the J end by 1 base, with 16 bases between. Germline V gene lookup returns CDR1 MNHEY and CDR2 SVGAGI. This CDR3 has 16 amino acids. The DNA of the CDR3 is TGTGCCAGCAGGAACGAAGGACAGTCGTCTGGAAACACCATATATTTT. This gives the protein CASRNEGQSSGNTIYF.

The V call is TRBV18, the J call TRBJ2-7, with TRBD1 identical over 8 bases. V dropped 6 bases and J dropped 5; count of bases not matched to a gene: 3. Germline V gene sequence: CDR1 KGHSH, CDR2 LQKENI. CDR3 length equals 12 residues. CDR3 residues: CASSGQGHEQYV. The DNA for the CDR3 is TGTGCCAGCTCCGGACAGGGTCACGAGCAGTACGTC.

In this sample, this clonotype turned up many times. The gene calls are TRBV12-3 or TRBV12-4 and TRBJ2-7, with 11 bases identical to TRBD1. V was pared by 4 bases and J by 4 bases, with 15 bases of the junction left unmatched. The CDR3 extends over 18 amino acids. This CDR3 reads CASSSPPGGQGAAYEQYF. The CDR3 region has the DNA TGTGCCAGCAGTTCCCCCCCTGGCGGACAGGGGGCTGCGTACGAGCAGTACTTC.

The chain has TRBV12-3 or TRBV12-4 and TRBJ2-3; the D call may be TRBD1 or TRBD2 (6 bases each). The V end was cut by 3 bases, the J end by 8 bases, with 15 bases between. The CDR3 spans 14 residues. The CDR3 DNA reads as TGTGCCAGCAGTTTCGAGGGGGGAGGAGTTACGCAGTATTTT. Translated, it gives CASSFEGGGVTQYF.

This clonotype was seen many times. V is TRBV18 and J is TRBJ2-5; D perhaps matches TRBD1 (6 bases). The V and J ends lost 3 bases and 4 bases respectively, with 18 bases between them. Germline assignment: CDR1 KGHSH and CDR2 LQKENI. This CDR3 comprises 16 residues. The CDR3 region is CASSPNGQPEGETQYF. CDR3 bases: TGTGCCAGCTCACCGAATGGACAGCCTGAGGGAGAGACCCAGTACTTC. Combining the CDR3 with reference TRBV18 and TRBJ2-5 gives the whole variable domain NAGVMQNPRHLVRRRGQEARLRCSPMKGHSHVYWYRQLPEEGLKFMVYLQKENIIDESGMPKERFSAEFPKEGPSILRIQQVVRGDSAAYFCASSPNGQPEGETQYFGPGTRLLVL.

There are many counts of this clonotype. The chain recombines TRBV5-1 with TRBJ1-2; no clear D. Germline V CDR1 and CDR2: SGHRS, YFSETQ. CDR3 length equals 11 residues. V was trimmed by 0 bases and J by 7 bases, leaving 4 bases between them. In nucleotides, the CDR3 is TGCGCCAGCAGCTTGGGATCTGGCTACACCTTC. It codes for CASSLGSGYTF.

This clonotype occurred a few times. The V gene is TRBV30, the J gene TRBJ2-5; TRBD2 matches 9 bases. The germline gives CDR1 GTSNPN, CDR2 SVGIG (reference sequence). J was trimmed by 2 bases and V by 1 base; bases with no gene match: 5. The CDR3 totals 15 residues. Written as DNA, the CDR3 is TGTGCCTGGAGTGGCCTTGCGGGGGGGCAAGAGACCCAGTACTTC. Translated, it gives CAWSGLAGGQETQYF.

The chain has TRBV12-3 or TRBV12-4 and TRBJ2-3; 11 nucleotides align to TRBD2. V dropped 8 bases and J dropped 8; count of bases not matched to a gene: 9. The CDR3 is 14 residues long. CDR3 region: CASRNSGGAGTQYF. Written as DNA, the CDR3 is TGTGCCAGCCGAAATAGCGGGGGGGCCGGTACGCAGTATTTT.

The J gene is TRBJ2-3, the V gene TRBV18, with a tentative D call TRBD1 (7 bases). Trimming left V 2 bases short and J 6 bases short, with 15 bases between. CDR3 length: 15 amino acids. The germline V gene has CDR1 KGHSH and CDR2 LQKENI. As DNA, the CDR3 is TGTGCCAGCTCACCAGTGGACCAGGGGGGTGATACGCAGTATTTT. As protein: CASSPVDQGGDTQYF. The full variable domain, its missing parts supplied by reference TRBV18 and TRBJ2-3, is NAGVMQNPRHLVRRRGQEARLRCSPMKGHSHVYWYRQLPEEGLKFMVYLQKENIIDESGMPKERFSAEFPKEGPSILRIQQVVRGDSAAYFCASSPVDQGGDTQYFGPGTRLTVL.

The chain recombines TRBV12-2 with TRBJ1-2; the table names TRBD1, a call not compared with the DNA. TRBV12-2 is a recognized pseudogene. The CDR3 runs 14 residues. The CDR3 reads CASRLPVGGYGYTF. The CDR3 nucleotides are TGTGCAAGTCGCTTACCGGTAGGGGGCTATGGCTACACCTTC.

At least ten counts were recorded for this clonotype. The chain has TRBV10-3 and TRBJ2-7; D is ambiguous. The V gene's germline CDR1 is ENHRY and CDR2 SYGVKD. The CDR3 contains 12 residues. The V gene lost 8 bases and the J gene lost 0 bases, with 8 bases spanning the gap. The CDR3 loop reads CAIGHISYEQYF. The CDR3 nucleotides read TGTGCCATCGGGCACATCTCCTACGAGCAGTACTTC.

The chain combines TRBV7-2 with TRBJ2-2; D is tentatively TRBD1 or TRBD2 (6 bases each). Per germline, CDR1 SGHTA and CDR2 FQGNSA. The CDR3 loop spans 15 amino acids. Trimming removed 5 bases at V and 0 bases at J, with 10 bases between. For the CDR3, the DNA is TGTGCCAGCAGCAATCGGGGGCCGAACACCGGGGAGCTGTTTTTT. It encodes CASSNRGPNTGELFF.

This clonotype was picked up many times. The chain recombines TRBV7-8 with TRBJ1-5; the D gene is possibly TRBD1 (6 bases). The CDR3 is made up of 17 amino acids. The germline gives CDR1 SGHVS, CDR2 FQNEAQ. Trimming removed 1 base from V and 1 base from J, with 14 bases in between. Written as DNA, the CDR3 is TGTGCCAGCAGCTTAGTAGGGTCGGGACAAAGCAATCAGCCCCAGCATTTT. The encoded protein is CASSLVGSGQSNQPQHF.